This T cell receptor (beta chain) was sequenced for a study of blood T cell repertoires in COVID-19. The overall study: Both acute and convalescent COVID-19 samples were obtained from the United States, Italy and Spain. Sources were T cells, B-cell-depleted T cells, or PBMCs; the material itself was cDNA or gDNA.

Per the study methods: It was from reference gene primer amplification that nucleated cell counts were estimated. TCRdb keeps only in-frame clones here, not all; method: immunoSEQ multiplex PCR. The V and J calls and clone size come from that table; D and trimming were worked out from the DNA. The sample has about 94,000 clones; 84% are singletons. V lost 0 bases, J lost 7 bases, and 6 bases lay in between. The CDR3 is 13 residues long. The V gene's germline CDR1 is MNHEY and CDR2 SVGAGI. The clonotype comes from a man between 60 and 75 years old with acute or convalescent COVID-19. The V gene is TRBV6-5, the J gene TRBJ2-2; no clear D. Sequencing was done on a sample of peripheral blood. CDR3 in amino acids: CASSYSSGGELFF. CDR3 nucleotide sequence: TGTGCCAGCAGTTACTCGAGTGGCGGGGAGCTGTTTTTT.